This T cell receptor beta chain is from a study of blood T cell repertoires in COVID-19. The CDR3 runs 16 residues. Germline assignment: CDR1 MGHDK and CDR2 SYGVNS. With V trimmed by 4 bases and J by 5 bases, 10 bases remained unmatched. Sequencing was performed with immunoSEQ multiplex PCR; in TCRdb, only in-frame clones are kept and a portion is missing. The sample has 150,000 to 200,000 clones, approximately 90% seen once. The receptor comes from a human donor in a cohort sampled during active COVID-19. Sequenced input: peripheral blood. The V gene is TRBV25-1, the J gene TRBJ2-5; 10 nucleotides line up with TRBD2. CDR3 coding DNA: TGTGCCAGCAGTGTCCTAGCGGGGGCCCAGGGGGAGACCCAGTACTTC. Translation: CASSVLAGAQGETQYF.